This entry features one T cell receptor beta chain sequence. Its antigen has not been determined. No base qualities exist here, and no much larger clone lies one base off it. To prepare the library, the immunoSEQ multiplex PCR assay was applied. Entries here come from immuneACCESS through TCRdb and include only in-frame sequences with V and J called. Some clones fail to appear in such tables; in the studies checked, an unresolved V gene covers under half of the shortfall, and the cause of the remainder is unknown. A total of tens of thousands of clones appear in this sample, 88% of them only once. The ten largest clones capture roughly 1.2% of the sample. The data were taken from a study of T cell changes during pregnancy in multiple sclerosis (dated by TCRdb to about 2019). Regarding the study in general: The study looked at changes in the T cell repertoire across pregnancy in women with multiple sclerosis.

V is cut by 10 bases and J by 8 bases, and the space between the germline ends is 14 bases. The CDR3, cysteine through phenylalanine, is 11 amino acids long. The kept DNA is CDR3 alone, 33 bases in frame from the first base. The germline V gene sets CDR1 to MDHEN and CDR2 to SYDVKM. The chain is made from TRBV28 and TRBJ1-2, with a tentative D gene TRBD1 over 5 matching bases. The clonotype was recovered from a female donor with multiple sclerosis, enrolled in a pregnancy study. Sample: CD4+ T cells from peripheral blood mononuclear cells, taken in the second trimester of pregnancy. CDR3 loop: CAIDDSNGYTF. The sequenced DNA: TGTGCCATCGACGACAGTAACGGCTACACCTTC.